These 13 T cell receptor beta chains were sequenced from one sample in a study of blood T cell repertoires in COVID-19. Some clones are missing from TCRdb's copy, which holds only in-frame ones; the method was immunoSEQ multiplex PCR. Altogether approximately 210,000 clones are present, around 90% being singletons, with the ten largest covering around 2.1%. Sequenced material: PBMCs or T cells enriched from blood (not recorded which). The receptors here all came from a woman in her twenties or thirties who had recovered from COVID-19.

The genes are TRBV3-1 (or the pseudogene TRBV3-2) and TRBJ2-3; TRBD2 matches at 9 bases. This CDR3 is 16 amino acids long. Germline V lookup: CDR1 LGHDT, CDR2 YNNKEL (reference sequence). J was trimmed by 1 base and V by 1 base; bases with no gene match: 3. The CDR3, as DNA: TGTGCCAGCAGCCAAGCGCGGGAGGGAGGCACAGATACGCAGTATTTT. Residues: CASSQAREGGTDTQYF.

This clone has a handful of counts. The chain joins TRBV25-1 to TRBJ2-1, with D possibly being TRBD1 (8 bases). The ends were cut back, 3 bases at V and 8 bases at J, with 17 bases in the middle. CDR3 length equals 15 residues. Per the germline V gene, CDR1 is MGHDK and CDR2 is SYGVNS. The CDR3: CASSEGGQGGDEQFF. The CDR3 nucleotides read TGTGCCAGCAGTGAGGGTGGACAGGGAGGGGATGAGCAGTTCTTC. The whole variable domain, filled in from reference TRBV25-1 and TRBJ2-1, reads EADIYQTPRYLVIGTGKKITLECSQTMGHDKMYWYQQDPGMELHLIHYSYGVNSTEKGDLSSESTVSRIRTEHFPLTLESARPSHTSQYLCASSEGGQGGDEQFFGPGTRLTVL.

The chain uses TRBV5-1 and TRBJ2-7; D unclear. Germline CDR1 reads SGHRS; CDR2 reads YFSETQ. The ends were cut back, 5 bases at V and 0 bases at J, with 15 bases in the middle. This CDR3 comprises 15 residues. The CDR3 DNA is TGCGCCAGCAGGCCCGCAGCGTCAAGCTCCTACGAGCAGTACTTC. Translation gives CASRPAASSSYEQYF.

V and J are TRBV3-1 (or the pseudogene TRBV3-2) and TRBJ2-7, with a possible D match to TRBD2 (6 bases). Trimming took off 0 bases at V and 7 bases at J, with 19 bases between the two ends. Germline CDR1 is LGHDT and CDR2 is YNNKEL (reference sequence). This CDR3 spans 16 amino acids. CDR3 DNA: TGTGCCAGCAGCCAAGATTCGGCGGGGATACTACGAGAGCAGTACTTC. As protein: CASSQDSAGILREQYF.

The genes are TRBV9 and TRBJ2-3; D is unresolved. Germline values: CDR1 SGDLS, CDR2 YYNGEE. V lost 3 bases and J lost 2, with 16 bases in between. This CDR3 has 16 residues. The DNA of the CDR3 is TGTGCCAGCAGCGGAAACCAGAGGAGTATCACAGATACGCAGTATTTT. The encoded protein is CASSGNQRSITDTQYF.

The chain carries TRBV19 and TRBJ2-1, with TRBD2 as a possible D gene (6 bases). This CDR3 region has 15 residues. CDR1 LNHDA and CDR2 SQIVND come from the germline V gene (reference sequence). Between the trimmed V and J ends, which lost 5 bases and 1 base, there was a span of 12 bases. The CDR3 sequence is CASSDPGESYNEQFF. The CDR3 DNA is TGTGCCAGTAGTGATCCGGGAGAGTCCTACAATGAGCAGTTCTTC.

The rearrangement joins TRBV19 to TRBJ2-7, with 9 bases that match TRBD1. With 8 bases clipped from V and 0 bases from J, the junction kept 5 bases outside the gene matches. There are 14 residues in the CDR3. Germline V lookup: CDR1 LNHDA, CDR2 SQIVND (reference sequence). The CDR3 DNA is TGTGCCAGTTCCGGGACAGGGAGCTCCTACGAGCAGTACTTC. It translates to CASSGTGSSYEQYF. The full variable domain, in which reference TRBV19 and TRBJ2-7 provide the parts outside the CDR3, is DGGITQSPKYLFRKEGQNVTLSCEQNLNHDAMYWYRQDPGQGLRLIYYSQIVNDFQKGDIAEGYSVSREKKESFPLTVTSAQKNPTAFYLCASSGTGSSYEQYFGPGTRLTVT.

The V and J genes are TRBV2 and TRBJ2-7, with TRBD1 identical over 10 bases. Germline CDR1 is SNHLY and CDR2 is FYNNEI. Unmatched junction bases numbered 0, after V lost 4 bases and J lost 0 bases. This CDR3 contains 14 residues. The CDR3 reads CASSGDRGSYEQYF. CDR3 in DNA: TGTGCCAGCAGTGGGGACAGGGGCTCCTACGAGCAGTACTTC.

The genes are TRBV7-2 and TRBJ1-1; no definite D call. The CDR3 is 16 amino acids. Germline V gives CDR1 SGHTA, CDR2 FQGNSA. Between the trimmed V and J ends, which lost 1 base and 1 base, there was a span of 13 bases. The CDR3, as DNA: TGTGCCAGCAGCTTAGGACACCCCTTAACGAACACTGAAGCTTTCTTT. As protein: CASSLGHPLTNTEAFF.

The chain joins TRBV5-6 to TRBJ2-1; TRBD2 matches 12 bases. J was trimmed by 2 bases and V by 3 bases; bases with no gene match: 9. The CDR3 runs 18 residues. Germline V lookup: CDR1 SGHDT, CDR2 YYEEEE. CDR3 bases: TGTGCCAGCAGCTCAGTCGTCCGACTAGCGGGAGCCTACAATGAGCAGTTCTTC. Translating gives CASSSVVRLAGAYNEQFF.

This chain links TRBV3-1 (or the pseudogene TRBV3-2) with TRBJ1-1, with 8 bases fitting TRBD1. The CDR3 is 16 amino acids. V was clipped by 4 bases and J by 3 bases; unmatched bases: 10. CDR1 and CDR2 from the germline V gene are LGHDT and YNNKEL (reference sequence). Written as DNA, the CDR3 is TGTGCCAGCAGCCCTGCAGGGGGCCAGGGAGACACTGAAGCTTTCTTT. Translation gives CASSPAGGQGDTEAFF.

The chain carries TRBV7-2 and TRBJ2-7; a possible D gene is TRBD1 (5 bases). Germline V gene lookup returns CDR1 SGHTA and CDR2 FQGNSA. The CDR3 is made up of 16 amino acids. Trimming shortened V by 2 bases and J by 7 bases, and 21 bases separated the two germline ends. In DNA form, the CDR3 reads TGTGCCAGCAGCTTACGGTCTATGTGGGCAGGGTCGGAGCAGTACTTC. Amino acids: CASSLRSMWAGSEQYF.

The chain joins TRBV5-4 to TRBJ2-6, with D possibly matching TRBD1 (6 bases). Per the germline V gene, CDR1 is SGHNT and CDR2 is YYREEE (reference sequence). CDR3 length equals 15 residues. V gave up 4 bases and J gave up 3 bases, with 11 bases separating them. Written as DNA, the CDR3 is TGTGCCAGCAGCCTCACAGGGTTTGGGGCCAACGTCCTGACTTTC. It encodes CASSLTGFGANVLTF.